This T cell receptor beta chain was documented in a study of T cell responses to AZD1222 COVID-19 vaccine. Generated by immunoSEQ multiplex PCR, the TCRdb table keeps only in-frame clones and is missing some. The sample lists about 110,000 clones, roughly 90% occurring once. Regarding this clone: Its target is unknown.

With 4 bases clipped from V and 6 bases from J, the junction kept 3 bases outside the gene matches. This CDR3 has 12 residues. In germline, CDR1 is SGHNT, CDR2 YYREEE (reference sequence). The study, taken as a whole, reports: Spike-spanning, vaccine-associated CD4 TCRs were dominant at 160-218 and 743-854. Without day 14 samples, only post-peak T cell repertoires were studied.

The chain employs TRBV5-4 and TRBJ2-7; 8 bases align to TRBD2. The sequencing used peripheral blood, collected on day 0 of AZD1222 vaccination. The sequence derives from an adult in good health. In DNA, the CDR3 is TGTGCCAGCAGCCCGGGGGGGGGCGAGCAGTACTTC. It yields the protein CASSPGGGEQYF. The complete variable domain, with remaining parts taken from reference TRBV5-4 and TRBJ2-7, reads ETGVTQSPTHLIKTRGQQVTLRCSSQSGHNTVSWYQQALGQGPQFIFQYYREEENGRGNFPPRFSGLQFPNYSSELNVNALELDDSALYLCASSPGGGEQYFGPGTRLTVT.